Listed here are 22 T cell receptor beta chains from one sample, sequenced in a study of T cells in localized non-small cell lung cancer. Clones were read by immunoSEQ multiplex PCR, and TCRdb kept only the in-frame ones, dropping some. The sample lists about 2,000 clones; roughly 38% were seen once. The sequencing here drew on lung tumor tissue, taken before any cancer treatment. Receptors were obtained from a male donor aged 60 or over with stage II lung adenocarcinoma.

The chain employs TRBV25-1 and TRBJ2-2, with D possibly being TRBD1 or TRBD2 (6 bases each). Germline V gene lookup returns CDR1 MGHDK and CDR2 SYGVNS. The CDR3 extends over 15 amino acids. V lost 6 bases to trimming and J lost 5 bases, with 16 bases between them. The CDR3 loop is CASRSRGGGTGELFF. CDR3 sequence (DNA): TGTGCCAGCAGATCCCGAGGAGGGGGAACCGGGGAGCTGTTTTTT.

The chain combines TRBV30 with TRBJ2-1; 10 bases are a match to TRBD2. The CDR3 is 13 residues long. V was pared by 7 bases and J by 6 bases, with 6 bases of the junction left unmatched. CDR1 is GTSNPN and CDR2 is SVGIG in the germline V gene (reference sequence). The CDR3 spells CASEREGRNEQFF. The DNA of the CDR3 is TGTGCCTCGGAGCGGGAGGGCCGCAATGAGCAGTTCTTC.

The chain carries TRBV6-8 and TRBJ1-5; 7 nucleotides match TRBD1. Germline values: CDR1 MNHGY, CDR2 SAAAGT. Trimming took 5 bases from V and 1 from J; bases not matched to a gene: 5. This CDR3 has 15 residues. For the CDR3, the DNA is TGTGCCAGCAGTGACAGGGACAGAAGCAATCAGCCCCAGCATTTT. Translating gives CASSDRDRSNQPQHF.

There are a few counts of this clone. DNA for the CDR3: TGTGCCTGGAAAGGAACCGGACTAGCGGGAGGGTACGAGCAGTACTTC. Translation: CAWKGTGLAGGYEQYF. The gene calls are TRBV30 and TRBJ2-7; TRBD2 matches at 15 bases. The V and J ends lost 4 bases and 4 bases, in that order; junction bases with no gene match: 8. The germline CDR1 and CDR2 sequences are GTSNPN and SVGIG (reference sequence). This CDR3 is 16 amino acids long.

The sample holds one count of this clone. V is TRBV14 and J is TRBJ2-7; TRBD2 matches 7 bases. CDR1 is SGHDN and CDR2 is FVKESK in the germline V gene. This CDR3 region has 16 residues. V shed 5 bases and J 1 base; nucleotides not matched to a gene: 11. The CDR3 spells CASSIGGGPRSYEQYF. The CDR3 nucleotides read TGTGCCAGCAGCATCGGGGGAGGGCCAAGGTCCTACGAGCAGTACTTC.

This clone was seen only a few times. The V gene is TRBV28, the J gene TRBJ1-1, with TRBD1 matching over 10 bases. V lost 8 bases to trimming and J lost 1 base; unmatched junction nucleotides: 7. The V gene's germline CDR1 is MDHEN and CDR2 SYDVKM. The CDR3 consists of 15 residues. CDR3 in amino acids: CASLFGQGENTEAFF. CDR3 DNA sequence: TGTGCCAGCCTGTTTGGACAGGGGGAGAACACTGAAGCTTTCTTT.

Worth noting for this clone: Its ends do not fully match the called genes, so a read error is possible. The chain combines TRBV18 with TRBJ1-4; D gene unclear. The length of the CDR3 is 13 residues. The germline V gene has CDR1 KGHSH and CDR2 LQKENI. The CDR3 DNA is TGTGCCAGCTCAGCCGAGACTACTGAAAAACTGTTTTTT. Translation gives CASSAETTEKLFF.

This chain connects TRBV12-5 to TRBJ2-7; no clear D. The V gene's germline CDR1 is LGHNT and CDR2 FRNRAP. This CDR3 is built from 13 residues. V dropped 2 bases and J dropped 2 bases, with 7 bases sitting between them. CDR3 sequence (DNA): TGTGCTAGTGGTTTGACGCGGCCCTACGAGCAGTACTTC. Its protein product is CASGLTRPYEQYF.

This chain links TRBV9 with TRBJ1-5, with TRBD1 matching over 7 bases. Germline-derived CDR1 and CDR2 are SGDLS and YYNGEE. The CDR3 contains 13 residues. V trimming: 5 bases; J trimming: 9 bases; junction bases outside the gene matches: 8. CDR3 coding DNA: TGTGCCAGCAGTGGACAGGCCTTGGGGCCCCAGCATTTT. As protein: CASSGQALGPQHF.

This chain uses TRBV2 with TRBJ2-3, with 11 bases identical to TRBD2. Per germline, CDR1 SNHLY and CDR2 FYNNEI. The CDR3 loop spans 15 amino acids. J lost 4 bases, V lost 10 bases, and 10 bases had no gene match. The CDR3 region has the DNA TGTGCCACTGGGGGTACTAGCGGGAGAGCAGATACGCAGTATTTT. Translation gives CATGGTSGRADTQYF.

The chain employs TRBV30 and TRBJ1-6, with D hard to call. Germline assignment: CDR1 GTSNPN and CDR2 SVGIG (reference sequence). V was trimmed by 0 bases and J by 7 bases, leaving 13 bases between them. CDR3 length equals 15 residues. CDR3 in amino acids: CAWSVTLSGNSPLHF. The CDR3 nucleotides are TGTGCCTGGAGTGTAACCCTTTCCGGGAATTCACCCCTCCACTTT. Variable domain in full (rest from reference TRBV30 and TRBJ1-6): SQTIHQWPATLVQPVGSPLSLECTVEGTSNPNLYWYRQAAGRGLQLLFYSVGIGQISSEVPQNLSASRPQDRQFILSSKKLLLSDSGFYLCAWSVTLSGNSPLHFGNGTRLTVT.

There are a few counts of this clone. The CDR3 loop is CASSPAQEDIQYF. CDR3 bases: TGTGCCAGCAGCCCGGCTCAAGAGGACATTCAGTACTTC. The rearrangement links TRBV7-1 to TRBJ2-4; D not resolved. TRBV7-1 is annotated as an ORF whose role is uncertain. CDR3 length: 13 residues. V was cut by 5 bases and J by 8 bases, with 13 bases left in between.

In this sample, this clone turned up a few times. The chain recombines TRBV19 with TRBJ2-3; D gene ambiguous. Per the germline V gene, CDR1 is LNHDA and CDR2 is SQIVND (reference sequence). The length of the CDR3 is 14 residues. V shed 1 base and J shed 4 bases, with 9 bases lying between them. The CDR3 sequence is CASSIAWQADTQYF. CDR3 nucleotide sequence: TGTGCCAGTAGTATAGCCTGGCAAGCAGATACGCAGTATTTT.

This clone was found a few times. The chain recombines TRBV6-8 with TRBJ2-7, with 12 bases fitting TRBD1. The trim removed 8 bases at V and 4 bases at J, leaving 9 bases unmatched. The CDR3 sequence is 15 residues long. In germline, CDR1 is MNHGY, CDR2 SAAAGT. CDR3 sequence (DNA): TGTGCCAGCGCTGATCCGGGACAGGGGGCATACGAGCAGTACTTC. This encodes CASADPGQGAYEQYF.

This clone has a handful of counts. J is TRBJ2-7 and V is TRBV18, with a tentative D call TRBD2 (7 bases). The V and J ends lost 6 bases and 0 bases respectively, with 12 bases between them. The CDR3 length is 14 residues. Germline V CDR1 and CDR2: KGHSH, LQKENI. CDR3 amino acids: CASSLGGGSYEQYF. The CDR3, as DNA: TGTGCCAGCTCCTTAGGGGGGGGCTCCTACGAGCAGTACTTC.

This clone appeared a few times. The V gene is TRBV9, the J gene TRBJ1-2; 7 nucleotides agree with TRBD1. V dropped 5 bases and J dropped 10; count of bases not matched to a gene: 20. Germline V gene sequence: CDR1 SGDLS, CDR2 YYNGEE. This CDR3 region has 16 residues. The CDR3 DNA reads as TGTGCCAGCAGTGACAGTAAAGGGAGGACAGGAGGGCACTACACCTTC. It encodes CASSDSKGRTGGHYTF.

The chain links TRBV19 to TRBJ1-2; no reliable D call. Germline V CDR1 and CDR2: LNHDA, SQIVND (reference sequence). This CDR3 is built from 12 residues. V lost 1 base to trimming and J lost 0 bases, with 0 bases between them. CDR3: CASSIANYGYTF. CDR3 nucleotides: TGTGCCAGTAGTATAGCTAACTATGGCTACACCTTC.

The J gene is TRBJ2-1, the V gene TRBV18; D possibly matches TRBD1 or TRBD2 (5 bases each). Trimming shortened V by 3 bases and J by 6 bases, and 15 bases separated the two germline ends. Germline CDR1 is KGHSH and CDR2 is LQKENI. CDR3 length equals 15 residues. The CDR3, as DNA: TGTGCCAGCTCACCCGACAGCTCTGGGGGCAATGAGCAGTTCTTC. Protein: CASSPDSSGGNEQFF.

This clone was seen only a few times. J is TRBJ1-4 and V is TRBV7-5; the table's TRBD1 call for D was not verified on the DNA. TRBV7-5 counts as a pseudogene. The CDR3 is 14 amino acids. CDR3 protein: CASSFRQGDEKLFF. Here the CDR3 DNA reads TGTGCCAGCAGCTTTCGACAGGGTGATGAAAAACTGTTTTTT.

The chain is built from TRBV29-1 and TRBJ2-7; D remains ambiguous. Germline V gene lookup returns CDR1 SQVTM and CDR2 ANQGSEA. The CDR3 sequence is 12 residues long. Trimming left V 6 bases short and J 0 bases short, with 9 bases between. The CDR3 reads CSVAGRSYEQYF. DNA of the CDR3: TGCAGCGTGGCAGGACGCTCCTACGAGCAGTACTTC.

The CDR3 is CASSPTSEGTYEQYF. The CDR3 nucleotides read TGTGCCAGCAGCCCGACTAGCGAAGGAACCTACGAGCAGTACTTC. The rearrangement joins TRBV9 to TRBJ2-7; 8 bases align to TRBD2. Trimming removed 4 bases from V and 2 bases from J; junction bases left unmatched: 8. The germline gives CDR1 SGDLS, CDR2 YYNGEE. The CDR3 has 15 residues.

The rearrangement joins TRBV30 to TRBJ1-1; D remains ambiguous. The CDR3 totals 12 residues. Germline V gene data show CDR1 as GTSNPN and CDR2 as SVGIG (reference sequence). The ends were cut back, 8 bases at V and 2 bases at J, with 12 bases in the middle. CDR3 amino acids: CAVGWFNTEAFF. The DNA of the CDR3 is TGTGCCGTCGGCTGGTTTAACACTGAAGCTTTCTTT.